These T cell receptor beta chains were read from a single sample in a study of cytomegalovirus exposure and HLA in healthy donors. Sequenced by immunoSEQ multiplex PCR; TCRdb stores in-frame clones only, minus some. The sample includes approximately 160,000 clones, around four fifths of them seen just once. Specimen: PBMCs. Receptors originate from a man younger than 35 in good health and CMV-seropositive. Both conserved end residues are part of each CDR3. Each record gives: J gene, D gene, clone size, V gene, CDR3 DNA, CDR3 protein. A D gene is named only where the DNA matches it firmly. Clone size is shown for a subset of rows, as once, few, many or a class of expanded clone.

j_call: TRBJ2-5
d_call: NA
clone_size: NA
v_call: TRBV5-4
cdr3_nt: TGTGCCAGCAGCTCCTACCAAGAGACCCAGTACTTC
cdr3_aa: CASSSYQETQYF

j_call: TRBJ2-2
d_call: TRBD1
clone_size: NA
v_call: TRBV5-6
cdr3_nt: TGTGCCAGCAGCCTTGACAGGGGCCTGAACACCGGGGAGCTGTTTTTT
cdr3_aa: CASSLDRGLNTGELFF

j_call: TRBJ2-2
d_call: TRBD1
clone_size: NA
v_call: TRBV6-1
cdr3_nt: TGTGCCAGCAGTGAATCCCTACTTGCCTGGACAGGCCGGACCGGGGAGCTGTTTTTT
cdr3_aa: CASSESLLAWTGRTGELFF

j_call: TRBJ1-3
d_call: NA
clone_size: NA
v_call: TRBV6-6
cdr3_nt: TGTGCCAGCAGTTACGAGGGTAGTCAGGGAAACACCATATATTTT
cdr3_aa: CASSYEGSQGNTIYF

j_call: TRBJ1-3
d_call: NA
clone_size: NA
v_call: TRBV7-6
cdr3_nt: TGTGCCAGCAGCCTTGACGTTCCGGGGACTGGAAACACCATATATTTT
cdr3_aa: CASSLDVPGTGNTIYF

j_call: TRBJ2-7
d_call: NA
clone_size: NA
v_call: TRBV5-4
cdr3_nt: TGTGCCAGCAGCGCACTTCCTTCCTACGAGCAGTACTTC
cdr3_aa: CASSALPSYEQYF

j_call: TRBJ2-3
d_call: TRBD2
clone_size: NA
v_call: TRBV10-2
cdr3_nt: TGCGCCAGCAGTGTAGCGGGGTGGGAAACAGATACGCAGTATTTT
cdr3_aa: CASSVAGWETDTQYF

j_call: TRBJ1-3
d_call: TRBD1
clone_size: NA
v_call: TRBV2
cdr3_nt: TGTGCCAGCAGATCTACCGGGACAGGGTACTCTGGAAACACCATATATTTT
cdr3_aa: CASRSTGTGYSGNTIYF

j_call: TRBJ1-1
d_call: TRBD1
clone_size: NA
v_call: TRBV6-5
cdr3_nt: TGTGCCAGCAGTTACTCGACCAGGGGGTTGAACACTGAAGCTTTCTTT
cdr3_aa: CASSYSTRGLNTEAFF

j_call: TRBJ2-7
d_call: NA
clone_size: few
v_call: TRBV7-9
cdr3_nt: TGTGCCAGCAGCTTAGTCAGGGCCCCCTACGAGCAGTACTTC
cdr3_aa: CASSLVRAPYEQYF

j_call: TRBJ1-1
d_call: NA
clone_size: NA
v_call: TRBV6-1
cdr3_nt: TGTGCCAGCAGTTTATTAGGGAGTAGCACTGAAGCTTTCTTT
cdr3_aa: CASSLLGSSTEAFF

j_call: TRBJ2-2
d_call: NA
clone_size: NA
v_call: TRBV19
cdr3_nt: TGTGCCAGTAGCCCAGGCTTCAACACCGGGGAGCTGTTTTTT
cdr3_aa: CASSPGFNTGELFF

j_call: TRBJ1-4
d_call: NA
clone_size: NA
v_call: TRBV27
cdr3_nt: TGTGCCAGACCCCCTAGGGCGGGAAACGAAAAACTGTTTTTT
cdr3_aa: CARPPRAGNEKLFF

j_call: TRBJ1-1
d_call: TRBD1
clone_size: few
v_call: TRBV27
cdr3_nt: TGTGCCAGCAGTTTCGGGACAGGGACTGAAGCTTTCTTT
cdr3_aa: CASSFGTGTEAFF

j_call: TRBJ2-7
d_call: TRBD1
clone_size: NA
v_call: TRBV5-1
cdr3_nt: TGCGCCAGCAGACCTGGAGGGACAGGGTTGTACGAGCAGTACTTC
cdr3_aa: CASRPGGTGLYEQYF

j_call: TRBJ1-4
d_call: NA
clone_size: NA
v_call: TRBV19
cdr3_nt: TGTGCAGCCGCGGGGGGACGTAGGAATGAAAAACTGTTTTTT
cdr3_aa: CAAAGGRRNEKLFF

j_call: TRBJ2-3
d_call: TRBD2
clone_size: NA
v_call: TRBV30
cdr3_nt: TGTGCCTGGAGTGTACTCTTGCCGGCTAGCGGGATGAGCACAGATACGCAGTATTTT
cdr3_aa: CAWSVLLPASGMSTDTQYF

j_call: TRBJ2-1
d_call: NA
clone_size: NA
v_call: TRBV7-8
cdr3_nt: TGTGCCAGCAGCTTGTTTTTGGTGCAGGGGCCTAAGGGAAGCTCCTACAATGAGCAGTTCTTC
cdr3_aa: CASSLFLVQGPKGSSYNEQFF

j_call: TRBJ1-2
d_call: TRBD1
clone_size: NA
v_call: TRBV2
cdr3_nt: TGTGCCAGGCGGAAAAACAGGGGCCCCTATGGCTACACCTTC
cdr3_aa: CARRKNRGPYGYTF

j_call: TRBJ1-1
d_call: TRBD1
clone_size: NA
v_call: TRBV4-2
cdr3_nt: TGTGCCAGCAGCCAAGGGGACAGGGTGGCGGGGACTGAAGCTTTCTTT
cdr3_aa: CASSQGDRVAGTEAFF

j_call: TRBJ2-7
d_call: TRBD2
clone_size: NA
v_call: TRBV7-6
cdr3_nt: TGTGCCAGCACACAATTTAGCGGGTTCCCCTACGAGCAGTACTTC
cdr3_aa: CASTQFSGFPYEQYF

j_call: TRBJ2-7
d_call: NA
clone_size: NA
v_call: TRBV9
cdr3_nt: TGTGCCAGCAGCGTAGGGGCTTCCTACGAGCAGTACTTC
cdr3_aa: CASSVGASYEQYF

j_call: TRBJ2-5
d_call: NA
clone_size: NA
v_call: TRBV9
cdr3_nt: TGTGCCAGCACCGCCGAGGGGGGGCGGCAAGAGACCCAGTACTTC
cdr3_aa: CASTAEGGRQETQYF

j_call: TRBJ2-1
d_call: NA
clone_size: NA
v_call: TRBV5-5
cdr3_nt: TGTGCCAGCAGCTTGGGGGTAGTGGGGGGGCCATATGAGCAGTTCTTC
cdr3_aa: CASSLGVVGGPYEQFF

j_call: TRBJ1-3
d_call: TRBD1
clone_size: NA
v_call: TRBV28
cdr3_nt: TGTGCCAGCAGCCCCGGGACAGATGGAAACACCATATATTTT
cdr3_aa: CASSPGTDGNTIYF

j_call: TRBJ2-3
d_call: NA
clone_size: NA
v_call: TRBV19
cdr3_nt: TGTGCCAGTAGTATTGTCCCGTTCACAGATACGCAGTATTTT
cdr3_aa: CASSIVPFTDTQYF

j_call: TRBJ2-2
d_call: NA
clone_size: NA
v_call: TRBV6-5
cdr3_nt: TGTGCCAGCAAAATAGGGGCTAGGACCGGGGAGCTGTTTTTT
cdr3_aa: CASKIGARTGELFF

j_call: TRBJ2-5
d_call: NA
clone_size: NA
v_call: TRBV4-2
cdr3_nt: TGTGCCAGCAGCCAAGAACAGCTACAAGAGACCCAGTACTTC
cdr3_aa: CASSQEQLQETQYF

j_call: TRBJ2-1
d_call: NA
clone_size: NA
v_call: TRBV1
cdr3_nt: TGCACCAGCAGCCAAGATCAACTAGTTGGGCTAGGTGAGCAGTTCTTC
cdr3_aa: CTSSQDQLVGLGEQFF

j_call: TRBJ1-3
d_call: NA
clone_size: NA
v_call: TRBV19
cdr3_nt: TGTGCCAGTAGTAGACTCCCGAGCTCTGGAAACACCATATATTTT
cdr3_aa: CASSRLPSSGNTIYF

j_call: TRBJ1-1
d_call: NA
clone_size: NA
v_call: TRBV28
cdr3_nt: TGTGCCATCCGACACAGGGTACTGAACACTGAAGCTTTCTTT
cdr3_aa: CAIRHRVLNTEAFF

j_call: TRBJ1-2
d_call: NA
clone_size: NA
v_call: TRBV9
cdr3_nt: TGTGCCAGCAGCGTAGGGGACAATAACTATGGCTACACCTTC
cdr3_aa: CASSVGDNNYGYTF

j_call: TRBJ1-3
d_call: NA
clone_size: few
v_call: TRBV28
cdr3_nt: TGTGCCAGCAGTCGCAGGGGAACTGGAAACACCATATATTTT
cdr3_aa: CASSRRGTGNTIYF

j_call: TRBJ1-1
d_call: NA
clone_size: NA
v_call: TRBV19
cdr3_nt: TGTGCCAGTAGCATGACAGTTTCCACTGAAGCTTTCTTT
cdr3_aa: CASSMTVSTEAFF

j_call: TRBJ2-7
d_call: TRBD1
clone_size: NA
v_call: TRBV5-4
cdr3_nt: TGTGCCAGCAGCTTCCAGGGGGCTTCCTGCGAGCAGTACTTC
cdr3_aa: CASSFQGASCEQYF

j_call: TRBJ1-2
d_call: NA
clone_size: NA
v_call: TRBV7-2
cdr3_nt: TGTGCCAGCAGCAGTGGGCGGACTTCTAACTATGGCTACACCTTC
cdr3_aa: CASSSGRTSNYGYTF

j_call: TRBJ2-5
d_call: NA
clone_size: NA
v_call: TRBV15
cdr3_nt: TGTGCCACCAGCACAGGGCAAGAGACCCAGTACTTC
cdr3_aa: CATSTGQETQYF

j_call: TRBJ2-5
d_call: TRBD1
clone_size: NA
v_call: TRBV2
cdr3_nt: TGTGCCAGCAGTGACAGGGGGCGTCCCAAGACCCAGTACTTC
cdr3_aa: CASSDRGRPKTQYF

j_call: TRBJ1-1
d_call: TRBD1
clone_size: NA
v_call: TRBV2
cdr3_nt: TGTGCCAGCAGTTCCGACAGGGCCTATGAAGCTTTCTTT
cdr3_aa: CASSSDRAYEAFF

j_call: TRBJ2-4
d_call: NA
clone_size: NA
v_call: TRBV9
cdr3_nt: TGTGCCAGCAGCGCCCCTACCGAGGGAGACATTCAGTACTTC
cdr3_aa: CASSAPTEGDIQYF

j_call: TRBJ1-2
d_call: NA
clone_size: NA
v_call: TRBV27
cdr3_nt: TGTGCCAGCAGTAACACAGGGAACTACTATGGCTACACCTTC
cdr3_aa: CASSNTGNYYGYTF

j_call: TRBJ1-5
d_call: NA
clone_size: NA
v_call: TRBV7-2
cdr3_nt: TGTGCCAGCAGCTTCTTACAGGGTGGGGTTCAGCCCCAGCATTTT
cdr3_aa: CASSFLQGGVQPQHF

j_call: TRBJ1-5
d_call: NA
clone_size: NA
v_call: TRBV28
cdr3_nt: TGTGCCAGCAGTCACAGTCGGTCAGGTCCTCAGCCCCAGCATTTT
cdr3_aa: CASSHSRSGPQPQHF

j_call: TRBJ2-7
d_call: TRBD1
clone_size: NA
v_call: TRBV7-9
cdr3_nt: TGTGCCAGCAGCTTAGAGTCTACAGGGGTCCACGAGCAGTACTTC
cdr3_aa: CASSLESTGVHEQYF

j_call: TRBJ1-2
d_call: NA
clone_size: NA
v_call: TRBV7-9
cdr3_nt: TGTGCCAGCAGCACCCCATGGGCAGCCTATGGCTACACCTTC
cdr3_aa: CASSTPWAAYGYTF

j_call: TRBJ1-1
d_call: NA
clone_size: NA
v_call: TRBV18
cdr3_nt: TGTGCCAGCTCACCCGGTCAGGGTAAAAACACTGAAGCTTTCTTT
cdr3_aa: CASSPGQGKNTEAFF

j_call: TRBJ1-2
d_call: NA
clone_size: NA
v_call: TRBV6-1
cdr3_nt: TGTGCCAGCACCGAACGGGGGATTCAGTATGGCTACACCTTC
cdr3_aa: CASTERGIQYGYTF

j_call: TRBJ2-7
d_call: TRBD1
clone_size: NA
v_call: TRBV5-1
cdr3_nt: TGCGCCAGCAGCCCAAGAAACGACGGGACAGACAACTACGAGCAGTACTTC
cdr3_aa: CASSPRNDGTDNYEQYF

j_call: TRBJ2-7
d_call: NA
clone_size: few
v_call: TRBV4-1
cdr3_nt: TGCGCCAGCAGCCTAGGACAGAACTACGAGCAGTACTTC
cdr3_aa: CASSLGQNYEQYF

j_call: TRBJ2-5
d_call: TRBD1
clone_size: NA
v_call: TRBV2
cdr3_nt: TGTGCCAGCAGGGGGGACAGTGGGTTGACCCAGTACTTC
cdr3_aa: CASRGDSGLTQYF

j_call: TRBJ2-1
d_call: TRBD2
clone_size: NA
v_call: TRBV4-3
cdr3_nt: TGCGCCAGCAGCCCATCCCCCCCAAAAATAGCGGGAGGGCCCTATGAGCAGTTCTTC
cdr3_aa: CASSPSPPKIAGGPYEQFF

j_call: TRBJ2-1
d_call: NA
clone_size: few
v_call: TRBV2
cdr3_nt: TGTGCCAGCAGGGACAGAACCTACAATGAGCAGTTCTTC
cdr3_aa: CASRDRTYNEQFF

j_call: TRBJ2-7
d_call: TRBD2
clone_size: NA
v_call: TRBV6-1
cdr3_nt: TGTGCCAGCAGTGAAGCGGGAGGGACTAGTGGGGCCTACGAGCAGTACTTC
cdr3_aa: CASSEAGGTSGAYEQYF